This T cell receptor (beta chain) comes out of a study of OX40 agonist ivuxolimab in advanced cancers. Germline values: CDR1 LNHNV, CDR2 YYDKDF (reference sequence). Trimming removed 6 bases from V and 5 bases from J; junction bases left unmatched: 3. The CDR3 is made up of 13 amino acids. The assay was immunoSEQ multiplex PCR, and TCRdb's table has in-frame clones only and misses some. The sample shows about 66,000 clones, 75% to 95% of them seen only once. The clonotype originates from an adult with an advanced solid tumor such as melanoma, head and neck, liver or kidney cancer. The chain is built from TRBV15 and TRBJ1-2, with 10 bases matching TRBD1. The sample in question was CD4+ or CD8+ T cells sorted from blood, obtained in a trial of the OX40 agonist ivuxolimab. The chain's CDR3 is CATSMGQGYGYTF. CDR3 nucleotides: TGTGCCACCAGTATGGGACAGGGGTATGGCTACACCTTC.